This passage covers 21 T cell receptor beta chains from one sample sequenced in a study of blood T cell repertoires in COVID-19. Data came from immunoSEQ multiplex PCR; TCRdb stores just in-frame clones and leaves some out. In the table there are roughly 210,000 clones, roughly 80% of which are singletons. The sample consisted of peripheral blood. The receptors were gathered from a woman aged 80 or over with COVID-19, enrolled during active disease.

The chain recombines TRBV6-5 with TRBJ2-7; D perhaps matches TRBD1 (6 bases). With 6 bases removed from V and 1 base from J, the gap between germline ends came to 7 bases. The germline V gene has CDR1 MNHEY and CDR2 SVGAGI. The CDR3 consists of 12 residues. The CDR3 here is CASRGGSYEQYF. The CDR3 DNA reads TGTGCCAGCAGAGGGGGATCCTACGAGCAGTACTTC.

The J gene is TRBJ2-5, the V gene TRBV14; D uncertain. From germline, CDR1 is SGHDN and CDR2 FVKESK. V dropped 3 bases and J dropped 5 bases, with 13 bases sitting between them. This CDR3 region has 14 residues. The CDR3 sequence is CASSQSPRRETQYF. The CDR3 nucleotides are TGTGCCAGCAGCCAGAGTCCCCGGCGGGAGACCCAGTACTTC.

The rearrangement links TRBV5-6 to TRBJ1-5; D is undetermined. CDR1 is SGHDT and CDR2 is YYEEEE in the germline V gene. CDR3 length: 14 amino acids. V gave up 0 bases and J gave up 5 bases, with 9 bases separating them. The CDR3 loop reads CASSLGHGHQPQHF. CDR3 sequence (DNA): TGTGCCAGCAGCTTGGGCCATGGGCATCAGCCCCAGCATTTT.

The chain carries TRBV5-5 and TRBJ2-7; 9 nucleotides match TRBD2. V gave up 0 bases and J gave up 4 bases; unmatched junction bases: 8. The V gene's germline CDR1 is SGHKS and CDR2 YYEKEE (reference sequence). The CDR3 has 16 amino acids. Here the CDR3 reads CASSLDVGGGAYEQYF. The CDR3 DNA reads TGTGCCAGCAGCTTGGATGTCGGCGGGGGGGCGTACGAGCAGTACTTC.

The CDR3 sequence is CASSEHIAKKRWFF. CDR3 sequence (DNA): TGTGCCAGCAGTGAGCACATCGCCAAGAAACGATGGTTCTTC. The V and J genes are TRBV25-1 and TRBJ2-1; D is undetermined. Germline loops: CDR1 MGHDK, CDR2 SYGVNS. The CDR3 length is 14 residues. Trimming took off 3 bases at V and 15 bases at J, with 21 bases between the two ends.

The chain uses TRBV3-1 (or the pseudogene TRBV3-2) and TRBJ1-6; D is unclear. The CDR3 length is 13 residues. Trimming removed 4 bases from V and 11 bases from J, with 12 bases in between. Looked up from germline, CDR1 is LGHDT and CDR2 is YNNKEL (reference sequence). CDR3 in amino acids: CASSPDGVAPLHF. The CDR3 DNA reads TGTGCCAGCAGCCCCGACGGGGTCGCACCCCTCCACTTT.

This rearrangement joins TRBV10-3 to TRBJ2-2, with D perhaps matching TRBD1 (6 bases). V lost 2 bases and J lost 8, with 12 bases in between. Germline assignment: CDR1 ENHRY and CDR2 SYGVKD. The length of the CDR3 is 14 residues. CDR3 sequence: CAISESRGNGELFF. The CDR3 DNA reads as TGTGCCATCAGTGAGAGCAGGGGTAATGGGGAGCTGTTTTTT.

The rearrangement uses TRBV7-9 and TRBJ2-3, with 10 bases fitting TRBD1. Unmatched junction bases numbered 1, after V lost 8 bases and J lost 5 bases. Per germline, CDR1 SEHNR and CDR2 FQNEAQ (reference sequence). There are 12 residues in the CDR3. The CDR3 sequence: CASDRGQDTQYF. Written as DNA, the CDR3 is TGTGCCAGCGACAGGGGGCAAGATACGCAGTATTTT.

This sequence joins TRBV24-1 and TRBJ2-3, with 7 bases aligning to TRBD2. Germline loops: CDR1 KGHDR, CDR2 SFDVKD. Trimming took 5 bases from V and 5 from J; bases not matched to a gene: 6. This CDR3 region has 14 residues. CDR3 DNA sequence: TGTGCCACCAGTGGGGAGGGCTTGGTAGATACGCAGTATTTT. This encodes CATSGEGLVDTQYF.

The chain links TRBV7-6 to TRBJ1-3, with D unresolved. The CDR3 covers 16 residues. The V gene lost 3 bases and the J gene lost 2 bases, with 14 bases spanning the gap. Germline V lookup: CDR1 SGHVS, CDR2 FNYEAQ. The CDR3 coding sequence is TGTGCCAGCAGCTTGTCCGGGAACCAAGCTGGAAACACCATATATTTT. Translated, it gives CASSLSGNQAGNTIYF.

This clone appeared a few times. The CDR3: CASSVTSGGSKITFF. The CDR3 DNA reads TGCGCCAGCAGCGTGACTAGCGGGGGATCAAAGATAACGTTCTTC. The chain uses TRBV5-1 and TRBJ2-1; 12 bases are shared with TRBD2. Trimming removed 4 bases from V and 15 bases from J; junction bases left unmatched: 14. Germline CDR1 and CDR2: SGHRS and YFSETQ. CDR3 length: 15 amino acids.

This clone was counted once. The chain recombines TRBV7-2 with TRBJ2-7; 13 positions agree with TRBD2. This CDR3 spans 15 amino acids. After removal of 4 bases from V and 2 bases from J, the junction contained 2 bases not matched to a gene. The germline V gene has CDR1 SGHTA and CDR2 FQGNSA. CDR3 nucleotide sequence: TGTGCCAGCAGCTCCGGGACTAGCGGGGCCTACGAGCAGTACTTC. This codes for CASSSGTSGAYEQYF.

The chain carries TRBV3-1 (or the pseudogene TRBV3-2) and TRBJ2-1, with D perhaps TRBD1 (5 bases). From germline, CDR1 is LGHDT and CDR2 YNNKEL (reference sequence). This CDR3 spans 15 amino acids. Trimming pared 4 bases from V and 3 bases from J, leaving 13 bases between. The CDR3, as DNA: TGTGCCAGCAGCCTAACACCTCAGGGCTACAATGAGCAGTTCTTC. Translating gives CASSLTPQGYNEQFF.

The chain has TRBV7-8 and TRBJ2-6; unclear D gene. CDR3 length: 15 residues. Germline V gives CDR1 SGHVS, CDR2 FQNEAQ. V lost 3 bases and J 3 bases, leaving 9 bases between the germline ends. The CDR3 loop is CASSFTAFGANVLTF. In DNA, the CDR3 is TGTGCCAGCAGCTTTACAGCTTTTGGGGCCAACGTCCTGACTTTC. The whole variable domain, remainder taken from reference TRBV7-8 and TRBJ2-6, is GAGVSQSPRYKVAKRGQDVALRCDPISGHVSLFWYQQALGQGPEFLTYFQNEAQLDKSGLPSDRFFAERPEGSVSTLKIQRTQQEDSAVYLCASSFTAFGANVLTFGAGSRLTVL.

As to this clone: Distinct nucleotide sequences in the sample also encode this CDR3. The chain recombines TRBV5-4 with TRBJ2-5; 8 bases map to TRBD2. V dropped 0 bases and J dropped 5; count of bases not matched to a gene: 6. The germline V gene encodes CDR1 SGHNT and CDR2 YYREEE (reference sequence). The CDR3 loop spans 15 amino acids. CDR3 sequence (DNA): TGTGCCAGCAGCTTGGGGCTAGCGGGTGGCGAGACCCAGTACTTC. It specifies CASSLGLAGGETQYF.

This chain uses TRBV12-3 or TRBV12-4 with TRBJ1-4; D ambiguous. This CDR3 region has 13 residues. With 5 bases removed from V and 4 bases from J, the gap between germline ends came to 8 bases. CDR3 region: CASSGLYNEKLFF. CDR3 in DNA: TGTGCCAGCAGTGGGCTTTATAATGAAAAACTGTTTTTT.

The J gene is TRBJ2-4, the V gene TRBV5-1; 9 nucleotides agree with TRBD1. The germline V gene has CDR1 SGHRS and CDR2 YFSETQ. With 0 bases clipped from V and 2 bases from J, the junction kept 9 bases outside the gene matches. The CDR3 consists of 18 residues. The CDR3 reads CASSLEPGQGPTKNIQYF. The CDR3 nucleotides are TGCGCCAGCAGCTTGGAACCGGGACAGGGACCAACCAAAAACATTCAGTACTTC.

This chain joins TRBV7-2 and TRBJ2-7; 10 nucleotides match TRBD2. V shed 4 bases and J 4 bases; nucleotides not matched to a gene: 7. The germline gives CDR1 SGHTA, CDR2 FQGNSA. The CDR3 is 15 amino acids. The CDR3 sequence is CASSSSGGAFYEQYF. CDR3 DNA: TGTGCCAGCAGCTCCAGCGGGGGGGCCTTTTACGAGCAGTACTTC.

V usage is TRBV11-3 and J usage is TRBJ2-5, with 7 positions matching TRBD1. CDR1 SGHNT and CDR2 YENEEA come from the germline V gene. This CDR3 contains 13 residues. V lost 5 bases, J lost 5 bases, and 5 bases stayed unmatched. For the CDR3, the DNA is TGTGCCAGCAGCCCGGGGACAGCTGAGACCCAGTACTTC. Translation gives CASSPGTAETQYF.

V gene TRBV10-3 combines with J gene TRBJ2-2; 12 bases match TRBD1. V lost 8 bases, J lost 3 bases, and 4 bases stayed unmatched. Germline V gives CDR1 ENHRY, CDR2 SYGVKD. The CDR3 covers 15 residues. For the CDR3, the DNA is TGTGCCATCGGGGACAGGGGGCGATACACCGGGGAGCTGTTTTTT. Protein sequence: CAIGDRGRYTGELFF.

The chain links TRBV19 to TRBJ2-3; 9 bases agree with TRBD1. The germline V gene encodes CDR1 LNHDA and CDR2 SQIVND (reference sequence). Trimming removed 7 bases from V and 2 bases from J; junction bases left unmatched: 7. The CDR3 length is 15 residues. DNA of the CDR3: TGTGCCAGTATCCCACGGGACAGGGCCACAGATACGCAGTATTTT. Its protein is CASIPRDRATDTQYF.